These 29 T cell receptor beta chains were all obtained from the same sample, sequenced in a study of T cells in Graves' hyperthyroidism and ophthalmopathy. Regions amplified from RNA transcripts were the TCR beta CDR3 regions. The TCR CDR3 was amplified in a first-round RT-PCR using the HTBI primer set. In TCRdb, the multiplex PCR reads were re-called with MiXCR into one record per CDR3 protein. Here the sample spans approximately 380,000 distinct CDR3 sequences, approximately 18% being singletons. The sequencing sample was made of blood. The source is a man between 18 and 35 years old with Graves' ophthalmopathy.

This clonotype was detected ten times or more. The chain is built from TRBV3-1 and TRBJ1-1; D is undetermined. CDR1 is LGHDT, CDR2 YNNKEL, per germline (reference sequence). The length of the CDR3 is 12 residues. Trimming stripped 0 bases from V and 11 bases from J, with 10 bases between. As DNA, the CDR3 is TGTGCCAGCAGCCAAGAAGGGTTTCAGGCTTTCTTT. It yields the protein CASSQEGFQAFF.

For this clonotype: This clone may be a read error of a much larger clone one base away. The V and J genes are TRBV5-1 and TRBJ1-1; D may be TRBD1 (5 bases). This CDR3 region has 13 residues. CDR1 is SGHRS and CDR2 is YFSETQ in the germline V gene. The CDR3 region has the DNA TGCGCCAGCAGCTTCCAGGGTGACACTGAAGCTCTCTTT. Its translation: CASSFQGDTEALF.

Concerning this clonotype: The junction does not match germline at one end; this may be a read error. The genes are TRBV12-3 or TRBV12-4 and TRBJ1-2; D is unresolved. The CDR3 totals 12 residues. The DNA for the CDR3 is TGTGCCAGCAGTACTAATCCCTATAGCTACACCTTC. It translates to CASSTNPYSYTF.

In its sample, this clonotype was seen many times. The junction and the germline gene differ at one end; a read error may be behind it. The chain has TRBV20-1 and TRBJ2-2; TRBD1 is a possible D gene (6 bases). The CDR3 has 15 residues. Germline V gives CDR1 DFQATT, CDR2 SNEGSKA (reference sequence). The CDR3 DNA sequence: TGCAGTGCTAGCTTTGGGGGCGCGAAAACCGGGGAGCTGTTTTTT. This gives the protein CSASFGGAKTGELFF.

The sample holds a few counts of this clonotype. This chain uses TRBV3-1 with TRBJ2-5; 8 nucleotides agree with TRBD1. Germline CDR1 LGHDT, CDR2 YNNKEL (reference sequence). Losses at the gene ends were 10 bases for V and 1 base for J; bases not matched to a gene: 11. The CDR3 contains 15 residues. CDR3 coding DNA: TGTGCCATAGCACGGGGCAGGGGGCCCCAAGAGACCCAGTACTTC. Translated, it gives CAIARGRGPQETQYF.

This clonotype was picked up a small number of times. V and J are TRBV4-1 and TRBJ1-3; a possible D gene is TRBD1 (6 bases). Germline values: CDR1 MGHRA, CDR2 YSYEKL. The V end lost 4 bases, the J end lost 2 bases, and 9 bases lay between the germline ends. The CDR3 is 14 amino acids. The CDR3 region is CASSLRTAGNTIYF. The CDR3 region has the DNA TGCGCCAGCAGCCTAAGGACAGCTGGAAACACCATATATTTT.

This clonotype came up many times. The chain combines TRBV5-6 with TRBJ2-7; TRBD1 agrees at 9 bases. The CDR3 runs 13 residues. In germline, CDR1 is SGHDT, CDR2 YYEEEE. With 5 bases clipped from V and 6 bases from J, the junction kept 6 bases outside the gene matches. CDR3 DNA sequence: TGTGCCAGCAGTTGGGACAGGGCCAGCGAGCAGTACTTC. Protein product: CASSWDRASEQYF.

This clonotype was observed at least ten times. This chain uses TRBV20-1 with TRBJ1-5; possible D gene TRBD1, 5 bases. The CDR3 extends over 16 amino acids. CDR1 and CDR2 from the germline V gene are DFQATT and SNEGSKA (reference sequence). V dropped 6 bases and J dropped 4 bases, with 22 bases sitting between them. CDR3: CSATPLRDVENQPQHF. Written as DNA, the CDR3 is TGCAGTGCCACTCCACTCCGGGACGTAGAAAATCAGCCCCAGCATTTT.

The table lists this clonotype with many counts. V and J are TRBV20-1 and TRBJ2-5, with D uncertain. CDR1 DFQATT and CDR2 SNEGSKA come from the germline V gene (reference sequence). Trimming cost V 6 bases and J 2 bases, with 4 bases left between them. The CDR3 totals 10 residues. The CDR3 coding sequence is TGCAGTGCGAGTCAAGAGACCCAGTACTTC. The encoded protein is CSASQETQYF.

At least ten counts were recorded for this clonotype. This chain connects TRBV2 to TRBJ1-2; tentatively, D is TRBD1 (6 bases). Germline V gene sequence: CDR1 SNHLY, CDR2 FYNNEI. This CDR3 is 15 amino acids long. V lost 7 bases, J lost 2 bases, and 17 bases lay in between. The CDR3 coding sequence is TGTGCCAGCAAAAACCGGGACACCGGGAACTATGGCTACACCTTC. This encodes CASKNRDTGNYGYTF.

CDR3 bases: TGCAGTGCTAGTTCGACAAACAATCAGCCCCAGCATTTT. This encodes CSASSTNNQPQHF. The J gene is TRBJ1-5, the V gene TRBV20-1; the D is unclear. V was cut by 3 bases and J by 3 bases, with 9 bases left in between. This CDR3 comprises 13 residues. CDR1 is DFQATT and CDR2 is SNEGSKA in the germline V gene (reference sequence).

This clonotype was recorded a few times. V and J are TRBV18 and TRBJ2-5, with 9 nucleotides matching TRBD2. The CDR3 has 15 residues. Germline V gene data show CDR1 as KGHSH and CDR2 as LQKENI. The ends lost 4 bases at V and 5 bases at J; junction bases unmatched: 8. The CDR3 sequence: CASSRLAGPWETQYF. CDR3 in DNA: TGTGCCAGCTCACGGCTAGCGGGGCCCTGGGAGACCCAGTACTTC.

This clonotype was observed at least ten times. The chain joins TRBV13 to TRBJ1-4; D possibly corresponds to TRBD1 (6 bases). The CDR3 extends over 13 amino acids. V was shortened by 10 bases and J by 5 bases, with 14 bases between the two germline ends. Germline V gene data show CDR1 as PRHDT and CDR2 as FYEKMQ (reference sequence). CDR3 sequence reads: CATRGQQNEKLFF. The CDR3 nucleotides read TGTGCCACCCGGGGACAACAAAATGAAAAACTGTTTTTT.

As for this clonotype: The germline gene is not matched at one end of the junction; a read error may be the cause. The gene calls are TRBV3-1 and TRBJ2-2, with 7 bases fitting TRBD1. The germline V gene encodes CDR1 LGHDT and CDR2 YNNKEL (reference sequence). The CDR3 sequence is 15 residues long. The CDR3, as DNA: TGTGCCAGCAGCCAAGGGACAGGCGACACCGGGGCGCTGTTTTTT. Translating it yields CASSQGTGDTGALFF.

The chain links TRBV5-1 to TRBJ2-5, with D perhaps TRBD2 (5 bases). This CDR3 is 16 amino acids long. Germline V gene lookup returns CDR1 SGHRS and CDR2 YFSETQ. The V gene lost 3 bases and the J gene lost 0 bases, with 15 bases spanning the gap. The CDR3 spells CASSYAGLRYQETQYF. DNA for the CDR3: TGCGCCAGCAGCTACGCAGGACTTCGGTACCAAGAGACCCAGTACTTC.

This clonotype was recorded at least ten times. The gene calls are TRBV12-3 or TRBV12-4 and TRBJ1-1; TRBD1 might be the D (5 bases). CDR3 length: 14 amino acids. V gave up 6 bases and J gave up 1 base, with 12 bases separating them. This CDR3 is CASRLGGWNTEAFF. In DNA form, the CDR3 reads TGTGCCAGCAGACTCGGGGGGTGGAACACTGAAGCTTTCTTT.

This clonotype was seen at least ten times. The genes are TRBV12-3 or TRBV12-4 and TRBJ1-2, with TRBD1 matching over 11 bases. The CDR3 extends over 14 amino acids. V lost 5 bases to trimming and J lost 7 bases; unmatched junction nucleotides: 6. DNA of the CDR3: TGTGCCAGCAGTCGGGGACAGGGGGTAGCTGGCTACACCTTC. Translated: CASSRGQGVAGYTF.

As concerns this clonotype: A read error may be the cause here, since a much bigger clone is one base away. The CDR3 sequence: CASSYSGAAQETQYF. CDR3 nucleotide sequence: TGTGCCAGCAGTTACTCTGGGGCTGCTCAAGAGACCCAGTACTTC. The chain couples TRBV6-2 or TRBV6-3 to TRBJ2-5, with D possibly matching TRBD1 (5 bases). From germline, CDR1 is MNHEY and CDR2 SVGEGT. This CDR3 region has 15 residues. Deletions cut 0 bases from V and 2 bases from J, with 10 bases between.

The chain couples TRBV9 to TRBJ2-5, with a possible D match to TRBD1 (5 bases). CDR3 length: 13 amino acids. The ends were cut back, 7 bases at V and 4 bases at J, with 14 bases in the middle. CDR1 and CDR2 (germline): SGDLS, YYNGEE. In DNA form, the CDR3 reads TGTGCCAGCGCCGACAGTTATGGAGAGACCCAGTACTTC. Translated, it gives CASADSYGETQYF.

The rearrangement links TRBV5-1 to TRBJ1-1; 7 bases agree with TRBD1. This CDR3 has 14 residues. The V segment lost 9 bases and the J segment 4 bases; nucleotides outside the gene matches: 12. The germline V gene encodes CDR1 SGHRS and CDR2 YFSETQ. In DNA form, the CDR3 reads TGCGCCACTGGTCGGGACAGCATGTCCACTGAAGCTTTCTTT. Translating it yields CATGRDSMSTEAFF.

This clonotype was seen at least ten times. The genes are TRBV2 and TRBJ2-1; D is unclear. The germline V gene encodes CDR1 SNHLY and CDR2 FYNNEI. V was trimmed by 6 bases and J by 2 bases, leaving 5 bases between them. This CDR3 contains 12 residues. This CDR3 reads CASRATYNEQFF. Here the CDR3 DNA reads TGTGCCAGCAGAGCTACCTACAATGAGCAGTTCTTC.

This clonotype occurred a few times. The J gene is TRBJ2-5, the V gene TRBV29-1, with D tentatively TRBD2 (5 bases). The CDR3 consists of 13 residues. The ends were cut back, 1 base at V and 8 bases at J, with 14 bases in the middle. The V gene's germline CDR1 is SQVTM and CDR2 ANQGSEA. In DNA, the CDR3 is TGCAGCGTTGAAGCCCCTCCCCGGGGAACCCAGTACTTC. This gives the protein CSVEAPPRGTQYF.

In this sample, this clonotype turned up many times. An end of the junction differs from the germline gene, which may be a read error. The CDR3 sequence is CATSEVAGSSYEQYF. CDR3 DNA: TGTGCCACCAGTGAAGTTGCGGGGTCCTCCTACGAGCAGTACTTC. The chain has TRBV10-3 and TRBJ2-7; weak D call: TRBD2 (6 bases). CDR1 is ENHRY, CDR2 SYGVKD, per germline. The CDR3 covers 15 residues.

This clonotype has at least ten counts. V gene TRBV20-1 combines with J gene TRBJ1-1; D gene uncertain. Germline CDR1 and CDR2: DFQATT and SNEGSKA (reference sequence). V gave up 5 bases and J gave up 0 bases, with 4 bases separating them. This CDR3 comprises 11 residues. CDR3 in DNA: TGCAGTGCTTACTTGAACACTGAAGCTTTCTTT. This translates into CSAYLNTEAFF.

DNA of the CDR3: TGTGCCAGCAACCCCAGGGAATTCTTCAATGAGCAGTTCTTC. Translated: CASNPREFFNEQFF. The chain combines TRBV27 with TRBJ2-1; tentative D call: TRBD1 (5 bases). The CDR3 loop spans 14 amino acids. Germline V gives CDR1 MNHEY, CDR2 SMNVEV (reference sequence). V dropped 7 bases and J dropped 6 bases, with 16 bases sitting between them.

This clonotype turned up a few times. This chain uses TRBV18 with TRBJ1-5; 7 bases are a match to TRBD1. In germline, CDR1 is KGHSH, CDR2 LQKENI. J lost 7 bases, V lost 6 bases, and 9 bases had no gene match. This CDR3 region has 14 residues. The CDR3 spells CASSSQSTGQPQHF. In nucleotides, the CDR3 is TGTGCCAGCTCCTCCCAGTCGACAGGGCAGCCCCAGCATTTT.

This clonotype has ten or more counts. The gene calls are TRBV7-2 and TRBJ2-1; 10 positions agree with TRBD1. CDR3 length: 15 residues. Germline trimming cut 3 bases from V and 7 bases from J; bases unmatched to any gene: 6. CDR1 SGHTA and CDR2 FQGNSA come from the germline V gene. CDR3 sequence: CASSLTGGAGNEQFF. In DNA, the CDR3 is TGTGCCAGCAGCTTGACAGGGGGCGCGGGAAATGAGCAGTTCTTC.

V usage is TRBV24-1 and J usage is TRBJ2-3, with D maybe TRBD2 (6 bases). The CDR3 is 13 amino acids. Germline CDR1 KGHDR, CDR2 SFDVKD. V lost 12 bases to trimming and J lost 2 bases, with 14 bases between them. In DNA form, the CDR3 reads TGTGCCGTACACGGAGGGGACACAGATACGCAGTATTTT. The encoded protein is CAVHGGDTDTQYF.

The CDR3 reads CSARDLILDTQSSYNEQFF. Written as DNA, the CDR3 is TGCAGTGCTAGAGATCTTATATTGGACACCCAGAGCTCCTACAATGAGCAGTTCTTC. This sequence joins TRBV20-1 and TRBJ2-1; perhaps TRBD1 as D (5 bases). The CDR3 has 19 amino acids. V was pared by 0 bases and J by 0 bases, with 21 bases between. Per the germline V gene, CDR1 is DFQATT and CDR2 is SNEGSKA (reference sequence).